A selection of T cell receptor beta chains follows, all from one sample in a study of identical twins. TCRdb redid the calling of the 5' RACE reads with MiXCR, one entry per CDR3 protein. This table holds roughly 690,000 distinct CDR3 sequences, less than 25% found once. The data were also submitted as part of a second study, on T cells expressing NK-cell markers.

Sample: PBMCs. The receptor set was obtained from a woman between 18 and 29 years old in good health. CDR3s include the opening cysteine and the closing phenylalanine or tryptophan. D genes are given only for firm matches. The listing skips clone size in some rows; elsewhere it reads once, few, many or a size class.

clone_size j_call d_call v_call cdr3_aa cdr3_nt
few TRBJ1-4 - TRBV29-1 CSVGEIATNEKLFF TGCAGCGTTGGAGAGATTGCAACTAATGAAAAACTGTTTTTT
many TRBJ2-1 - TRBV9 CASSVRGTYNEQFF TGTGCCAGCAGCGTACGGGGGACCTACAATGAGCAGTTCTTC
many TRBJ2-1 TRBD2 TRBV11-2 CASSLGSGGVHEQFF TGTGCCAGCAGCTTAGGTAGCGGGGGGGTCCATGAGCAGTTCTTC
- TRBJ1-5 - TRBV6-1 CASSVLAGDGNQPQHF TGTGCCAGCAGTGTGTTGGCAGGGGATGGCAATCAGCCCCAGCATTTT
- TRBJ2-1 - TRBV7-2 CASSLNVLAISYNEQFF TGTGCCAGCAGCCTAAACGTACTAGCAATCTCCTACAATGAGCAGTTCTTC
- TRBJ1-5 TRBD1 TRBV12-3/TRBV12-4 CASSSGTEDQPQHF TGTGCCAGCAGTTCCGGGACAGAAGATCAGCCCCAGCATTTT
- TRBJ2-2 - TRBV7-9 CASSRQRNTGELFF TGTGCCAGCAGCCGCCAACGTAACACCGGGGAGCTGTTTTTT
- TRBJ2-7 TRBD1 TRBV7-9 CASGQGTYEQHF TGTGCCAGTGGACAGGGTACCTACGAGCAGCACTTC
few TRBJ2-4 TRBD2 TRBV3-1 CASSQLGGVAKNIQYF TGTGCCAGCAGCCAATTGGGGGGGGTGGCCAAAAACATTCAGTACTTC
many TRBJ2-7 - TRBV29-1 CSVVGRDYEQYF TGCAGCGTTGTCGGCAGGGACTACGAGCAGTACTTC
- TRBJ2-1 TRBD2 TRBV9 CASSVGVLAGAYEQFF TGTGCCAGCAGCGTAGGTGTCCTAGCGGGAGCCTATGAGCAGTTCTTC
- TRBJ1-1 - TRBV7-2 CASSLIGYTEAFF TGTGCCAGCAGCTTAATAGGGTACACTGAAGCTTTCTTT
- TRBJ1-1 - TRBV7-9 CASRLESASTEAFF TGTGCCAGCAGGTTAGAGTCTGCGAGCACTGAAGCTTTCTTT
many TRBJ2-3 - TRBV6-2/TRBV6-3 CASSGSYDTQYF TGTGCCAGCAGTGGCTCCTATGATACGCAGTATTTT
- TRBJ2-5 TRBD1 TRBV27 CASSSGQGQGETQYF TGTGCCAGCAGCTCCGGACAGGGCCAGGGGGAGACCCAGTACTTC
- TRBJ2-3 - TRBV7-2 CASSLRPITDTQYF TGTGCCAGCAGCTTACGACCGATCACAGATACGCAGTATTTT